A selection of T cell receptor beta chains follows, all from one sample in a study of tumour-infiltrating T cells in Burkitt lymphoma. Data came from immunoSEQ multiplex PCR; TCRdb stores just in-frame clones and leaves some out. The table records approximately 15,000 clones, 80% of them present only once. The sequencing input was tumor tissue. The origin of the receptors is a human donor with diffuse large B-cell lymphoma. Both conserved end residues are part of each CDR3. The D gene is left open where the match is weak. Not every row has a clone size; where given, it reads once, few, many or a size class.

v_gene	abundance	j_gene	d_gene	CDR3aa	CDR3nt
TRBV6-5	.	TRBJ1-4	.	CASSRRPRNEKLFF	TGTGCCAGCAGCCGGCGGCCCCGGAATGAAAAACTGTTTTTT
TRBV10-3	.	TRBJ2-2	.	CAISARGGRGEPLAGELFF	TGTGCCATCAGTGCAAGGGGGGGAAGGGGTGAACCCCTCGCCGGGGAGCTGTTTTTT
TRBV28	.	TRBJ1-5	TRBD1	CASCEGAINQPQHF	TGTGCCAGCTGTGAGGGGGCTATAAATCAGCCCCAGCATTTT
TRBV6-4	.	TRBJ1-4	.	CASSGPGRPNEKLFF	TGTGCCAGCAGTGGTCCGGGACGGCCTAATGAAAAACTGTTTTTT
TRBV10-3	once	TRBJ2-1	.	CAISDGGTDFYNEQFF	TGTGCCATCAGTGATGGGGGAACAGACTTCTACAATGAGCAGTTCTTC
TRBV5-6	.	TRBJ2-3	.	CASSLLVAEDTQYF	TGTGCCAGCAGCTTGCTGGTGGCGGAGGATACGCAGTATTTT
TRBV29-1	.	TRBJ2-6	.	CSVAETGGASGANVLTF	TGCAGCGTTGCTGAGACTGGGGGTGCCTCTGGGGCCAACGTCCTGACTTTC
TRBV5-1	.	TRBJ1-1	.	CASSSRPGTEAFF	TGCGCCAGCAGCTCGAGACCGGGCACTGAAGCTTTCTTT
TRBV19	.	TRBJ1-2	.	CASSPLGGNIGYTF	TGTGCCAGTAGTCCTCTGGGAGGTAACATCGGCTACACCTTC
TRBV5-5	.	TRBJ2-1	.	CASSLGNEQFF	TGTGCCAGCAGCTTAGGCAATGAGCAGTTCTTC
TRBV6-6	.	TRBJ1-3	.	CASNSGNTIYF	TGTGCCAGCAATTCTGGAAACACCATATATTTT
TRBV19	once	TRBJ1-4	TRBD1	CASSTRDSQKLFF	TGTGCCAGTAGTACCAGGGACAGTCAAAAACTGTTTTTT
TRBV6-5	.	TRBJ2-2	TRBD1	CASSVGGQGTGELFF	TGTGCCAGCAGTGTTGGGGGACAGGGGACCGGGGAGCTGTTTTTT
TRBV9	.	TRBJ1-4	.	CASSVEGVADEKLFF	TGTGCCAGCAGCGTAGAGGGGGTCGCCGATGAAAAACTGTTTTTT
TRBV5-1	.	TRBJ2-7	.	CASSLGAGSSYEQYF	TGCGCCAGCAGCCTGGGGGCGGGGTCCTCCTACGAGCAGTACTTC
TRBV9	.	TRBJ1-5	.	CASSVGGGFNQPQHF	TGTGCCAGCAGCGTAGGGGGAGGGTTCAATCAGCCCCAGCATTTT
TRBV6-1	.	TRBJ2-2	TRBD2	CASSETPGLAGGELFF	TGTGCCAGCAGTGAAACCCCGGGGCTAGCGGGGGGGGAGCTGTTTTTT
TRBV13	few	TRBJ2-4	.	CASSSLTEIAKNIQYF	TGTGCCAGCAGCTCTTTGACCGAAATAGCCAAAAACATTCAGTACTTC
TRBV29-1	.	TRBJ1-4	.	CSVASGEKLFF	TGCAGCGTGGCATCCGGGGAAAAACTGTTTTTT
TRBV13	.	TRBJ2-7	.	CASIGTGTASYEQYF	TGTGCCAGCATTGGAACCGGGACTGCTTCCTACGAGCAGTACTTC